A selection of T cell receptor beta chains follows, all from one sample in a study of neurological immune-mediated disorders. TCRdb called the 5' RACE reads again in MiXCR, with one record for every CDR3 protein. This sample has some 87,000 distinct CDR3 sequences, with 5.5% to 6.5% found just once. The specimen sequenced was PBMCs. The receptors stem from a woman aged 55-69 years with multiple sclerosis. CDR3s include the opening cysteine and the closing phenylalanine or tryptophan. A D gene is named only where the DNA matches it firmly. Clone size is given for some rows only: seen once, a few or many times, or a class if the clone is expanded.

clone size: many; J gene: TRBJ2-2; D gene: .; V gene: TRBV7-7; CDR3 DNA: TGTGCTAGCAGCTTAACCTTTACAGGGCCCGGGGAGCTGTTTTTT; CDR3 protein: CASSLTFTGPGELFF
clone size: many; J gene: TRBJ1-2; D gene: .; V gene: TRBV12-3/TRBV12-4; CDR3 DNA: TGTGCCAGCAAAAAGCAGGGAGGGGGGTACTATGGCTACACCTTC; CDR3 protein: CASKKQGGGYYGYTF
clone size: many; J gene: TRBJ2-7; D gene: TRBD2; V gene: TRBV5-1; CDR3 DNA: TGCGCCAGCAGCCCACAAGGGCGGGGGGCCTCCTACGAGCAGTACTTC; CDR3 protein: CASSPQGRGASYEQYF
clone size: many; J gene: TRBJ2-3; D gene: .; V gene: TRBV5-1; CDR3 DNA: TGCGCCAGCAGCTGGGGTGGCACAGATACGCAGTATTTT; CDR3 protein: CASSWGGTDTQYF
clone size: once; J gene: TRBJ1-1; D gene: .; V gene: TRBV3-1; CDR3 DNA: TGTGCCAGCAGCCAAGAGGTGGGACCGATCGAAGCTTTCTTT; CDR3 protein: CASSQEVGPIEAFF
clone size: .; J gene: TRBJ2-7; D gene: TRBD1; V gene: TRBV20-1; CDR3 DNA: TGCAGTGTTTCCGGGACAGGGGGCTACGAGCAGTACTTC; CDR3 protein: CSVSGTGGYEQYF
clone size: many; J gene: TRBJ2-3; D gene: .; V gene: TRBV7-9; CDR3 DNA: TGTGCCAGCAGCTCGAGATTGGACACCCCGCGCACAGATACGCAGTATTTT; CDR3 protein: CASSSRLDTPRTDTQYF
clone size: few; J gene: TRBJ2-3; D gene: .; V gene: TRBV7-6; CDR3 DNA: TGTGCCAGCAGCTTAGGCCGGGGGGCAGCAGATACGCAGTATTTT; CDR3 protein: CASSLGRGAADTQYF
clone size: .; J gene: TRBJ2-1; D gene: .; V gene: TRBV27; CDR3 DNA: TGTGCCAGCGGCAAGGGGGGGACGGCCTACAATGAGCAGTTCTTC; CDR3 protein: CASGKGGTAYNEQFF
clone size: many; J gene: TRBJ1-2; D gene: .; V gene: TRBV28; CDR3 DNA: TGTGCCAGCAGCCCCGGGACTGCTCTCTATGGCTACACCTTC; CDR3 protein: CASSPGTALYGYTF
clone size: many; J gene: TRBJ1-4; D gene: .; V gene: TRBV25-1; CDR3 DNA: TGTGCCAGCAGCGCGTTAGGGGAAAAACTGTTTTTT; CDR3 protein: CASSALGEKLFF
clone size: many; J gene: TRBJ2-7; D gene: .; V gene: TRBV2; CDR3 DNA: TGTGCCAGAAGTCAGGGGGGCCCCTACGAGCAGTACTTC; CDR3 protein: CARSQGGPYEQYF
clone size: many; J gene: TRBJ1-5; D gene: .; V gene: TRBV10-2; CDR3 DNA: TGCGCCAGTCGGTTGGGGGATCAGCCCCAGCATTTT; CDR3 protein: CASRLGDQPQHF
clone size: once; J gene: TRBJ2-3; D gene: TRBD1; V gene: TRBV11-3; CDR3 DNA: TGTGCCAGCAGCGCCGACAGGGGGCCCACAGATACGCAGTATTTT; CDR3 protein: CASSADRGPTDTQYF
clone size: many; J gene: TRBJ2-5; D gene: TRBD2; V gene: TRBV20-1; CDR3 DNA: TGCAGTGCTAACGCGCGGGGGGGCGGGGAGACCCAGTACTTC; CDR3 protein: CSANARGGGETQYF
clone size: many; J gene: TRBJ2-3; D gene: .; V gene: TRBV9; CDR3 DNA: TGTGCCAGCAGCGTAGTAGGACGCCCAGATACGCAGTATTTT; CDR3 protein: CASSVVGRPDTQYF
clone size: .; J gene: TRBJ1-5; D gene: .; V gene: TRBV18; CDR3 DNA: TGTGCCAGCTCTGGGGGCACTCAGCCCCAGCATTTT; CDR3 protein: CASSGGTQPQHF
clone size: .; J gene: TRBJ1-6; D gene: .; V gene: TRBV5-1; CDR3 DNA: TGCGCCAGCAGCCAATGGGACACGAATTCACCCCTCCACTTT; CDR3 protein: CASSQWDTNSPLHF
clone size: many; J gene: TRBJ2-5; D gene: .; V gene: TRBV11-1; CDR3 DNA: TGTGCCAGCAGCCCCTCCGGGAATCAAGAGACCCAGTACTTC; CDR3 protein: CASSPSGNQETQYF
clone size: many; J gene: TRBJ2-5; D gene: TRBD1; V gene: TRBV20-1; CDR3 DNA: TGCAGTGCCCTGGGACAGTACCTGGAGACCCAGTACTTC; CDR3 protein: CSALGQYLETQYF
clone size: many; J gene: TRBJ2-2; D gene: .; V gene: TRBV27; CDR3 DNA: TGTGCCAGCAGTTTATGGCGGGCTAACACCGGGGAGCTGTTTTTT; CDR3 protein: CASSLWRANTGELFF
clone size: .; J gene: TRBJ1-1; D gene: .; V gene: TRBV5-1; CDR3 DNA: TGCGCCAGCAGCCCACGGGGGGCAAGCACTGAAGCTTTCTTT; CDR3 protein: CASSPRGASTEAFF
clone size: many; J gene: TRBJ1-4; D gene: TRBD1; V gene: TRBV5-6; CDR3 DNA: TGTGCCAGCAGCGATGCCAAATCGGGACAGGGACGGAGCGGTGAAAAACTGTTTTTT; CDR3 protein: CASSDAKSGQGRSGEKLFF
clone size: many; J gene: TRBJ2-2; D gene: TRBD1; V gene: TRBV12-3/TRBV12-4; CDR3 DNA: TGTGCCAGCAAAGCCGGACAGGGGTTCGGGGAGCTGTTTTTT; CDR3 protein: CASKAGQGFGELFF
clone size: .; J gene: TRBJ2-1; D gene: TRBD2; V gene: TRBV5-1; CDR3 DNA: TGCGCCAGCAGCTTGACCGGGACTAGCGGACTCGGGAATGAGCAGTTCTTC; CDR3 protein: CASSLTGTSGLGNEQFF
clone size: many; J gene: TRBJ1-4; D gene: TRBD1; V gene: TRBV4-1; CDR3 DNA: TGCGCCAGCAGCCAAATTTCCGGGACAGGGGGGGAAAAACTGTTTTTT; CDR3 protein: CASSQISGTGGEKLFF
clone size: many; J gene: TRBJ2-7; D gene: .; V gene: TRBV7-2; CDR3 DNA: TGTGCCAGCAGCTTGTCCCTTCACGAGCAGTACTTC; CDR3 protein: CASSLSLHEQYF
clone size: many; J gene: TRBJ1-2; D gene: TRBD1; V gene: TRBV5-1; CDR3 DNA: TGCGCCAGCAGCTTGGCCCGGACAGGGCAAGCTAACTATGGCTACACCTTC; CDR3 protein: CASSLARTGQANYGYTF
clone size: many; J gene: TRBJ2-5; D gene: .; V gene: TRBV7-7; CDR3 DNA: TGTGCTAGCAGCTTAGCCGCGGCTGTCCAAGAGACCCAGTACTTC; CDR3 protein: CASSLAAAVQETQYF
clone size: many; J gene: TRBJ1-1; D gene: .; V gene: TRBV6-6; CDR3 DNA: TGTGCCAGCAGTTACTGGGGTGAGGGGGCTTTCTTT; CDR3 protein: CASSYWGEGAFF
clone size: many; J gene: TRBJ2-7; D gene: .; V gene: TRBV15; CDR3 DNA: TGTGCCACGCGCGGGGCGGGGATCTCCTACGAGCAGTACTTC; CDR3 protein: CATRGAGISYEQYF
clone size: many; J gene: TRBJ1-1; D gene: .; V gene: TRBV12-3/TRBV12-4; CDR3 DNA: TGTGCCAGCTCCCCAGAGCACACTGAAGCTTTCTTT; CDR3 protein: CASSPEHTEAFF
clone size: many; J gene: TRBJ1-6; D gene: .; V gene: TRBV12-3/TRBV12-4; CDR3 DNA: TGTGCCAGCAGTTTAGGGACAAAGGATAATTCACCCCTCCACTTT; CDR3 protein: CASSLGTKDNSPLHF
clone size: medium-sized; J gene: TRBJ2-1; D gene: TRBD2; V gene: TRBV7-9; CDR3 DNA: TGTGCCAGCAGCTTAGAGACTAGCTTTGAGCAGTTCTTC; CDR3 protein: CASSLETSFEQFF
clone size: many; J gene: TRBJ1-5; D gene: .; V gene: TRBV6-1; CDR3 DNA: TGTGCCAGCAGTGAATCACAGGGCCTCGGGCCCCAGCATTTT; CDR3 protein: CASSESQGLGPQHF
clone size: many; J gene: TRBJ2-7; D gene: .; V gene: TRBV20-1; CDR3 DNA: TGCAGTGCTAGAGATCTGAGGCCTCATGCGGGCCACGAGCAGTACTTC; CDR3 protein: CSARDLRPHAGHEQYF
clone size: many; J gene: TRBJ1-5; D gene: TRBD1; V gene: TRBV28; CDR3 DNA: TGTGCCAGCAGTCGACTGCGGCAGGGGGCGGTTCAGCCCCAGCATTTT; CDR3 protein: CASSRLRQGAVQPQHF
clone size: many; J gene: TRBJ2-3; D gene: TRBD2; V gene: TRBV14; CDR3 DNA: TGTGCCAGCAGCCAAGATCAGCGGGGGGTAACAGATACGCAGTATTTT; CDR3 protein: CASSQDQRGVTDTQYF
clone size: .; J gene: TRBJ1-1; D gene: .; V gene: TRBV30; CDR3 DNA: TGTGCCTGGAATCGGGGGAGGAGCACTGAAGCTTTCTTT; CDR3 protein: CAWNRGRSTEAFF
clone size: many; J gene: TRBJ2-1; D gene: .; V gene: TRBV20-1; CDR3 DNA: TGCAGTGCCTTCTCCGGGACTCCCTTCCCCAATGAGCAGTTCTTC; CDR3 protein: CSAFSGTPFPNEQFF
clone size: many; J gene: TRBJ2-7; D gene: .; V gene: TRBV11-2; CDR3 DNA: TGTGCCAGCAGCTTACACGTCAGGGCTTACGAGCAGTACTTC; CDR3 protein: CASSLHVRAYEQYF